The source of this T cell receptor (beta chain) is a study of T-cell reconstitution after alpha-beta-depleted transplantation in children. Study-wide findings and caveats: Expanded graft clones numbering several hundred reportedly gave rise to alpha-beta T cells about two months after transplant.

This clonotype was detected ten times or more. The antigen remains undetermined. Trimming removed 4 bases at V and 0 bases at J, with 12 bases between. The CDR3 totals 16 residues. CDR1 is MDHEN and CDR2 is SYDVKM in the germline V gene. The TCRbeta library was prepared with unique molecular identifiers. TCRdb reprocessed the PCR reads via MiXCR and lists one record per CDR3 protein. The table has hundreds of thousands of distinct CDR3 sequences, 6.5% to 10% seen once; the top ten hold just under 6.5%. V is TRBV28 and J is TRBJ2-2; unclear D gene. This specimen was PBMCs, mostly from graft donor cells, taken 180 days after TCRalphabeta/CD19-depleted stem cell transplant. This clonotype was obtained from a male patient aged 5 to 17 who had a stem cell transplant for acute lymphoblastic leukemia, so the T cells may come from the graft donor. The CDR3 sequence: CASSSPLGANTGELFF. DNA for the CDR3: TGTGCCAGCAGTTCCCCTCTGGGCGCGAACACCGGGGAGCTGTTTTTT.